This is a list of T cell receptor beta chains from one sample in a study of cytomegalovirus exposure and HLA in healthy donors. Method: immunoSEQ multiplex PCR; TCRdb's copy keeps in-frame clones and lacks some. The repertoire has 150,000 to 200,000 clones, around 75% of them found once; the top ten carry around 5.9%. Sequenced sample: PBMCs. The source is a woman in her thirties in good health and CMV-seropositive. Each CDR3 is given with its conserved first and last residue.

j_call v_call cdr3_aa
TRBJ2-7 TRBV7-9 CASSYSGTGPYEQYF
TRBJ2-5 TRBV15 CATSREAFRGQYF
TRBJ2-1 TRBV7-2 CASSLSSTGRAYNEQFF
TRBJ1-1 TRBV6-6 CASRIRGQGEAFF
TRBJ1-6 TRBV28 CASSLAQGARSPLHF
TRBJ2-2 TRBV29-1 CSVQGAIGELFF
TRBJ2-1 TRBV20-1 CSADRNNEQFF
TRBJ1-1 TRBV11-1 CASSLGRNTEAFF
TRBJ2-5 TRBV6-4 CASMPQLGETQYF
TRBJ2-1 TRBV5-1 CASLRGARTSGRADEQFF
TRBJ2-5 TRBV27 CASSLSTNQETQYF
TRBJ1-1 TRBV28 CASNSVMNTEAFF
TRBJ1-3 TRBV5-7 CASSLGWVRLICDTIYF
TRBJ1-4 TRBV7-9 CASSPGTGEKLFF
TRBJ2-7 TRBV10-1 CASSEEGAFSYEQYF
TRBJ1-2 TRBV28 CAISWGVGYGYTF
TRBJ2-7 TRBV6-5 CASSYDAGRTYEQYF
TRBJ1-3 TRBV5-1 CASSGGTVSFSGNTIYF
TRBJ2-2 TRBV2 CASRPAGVPGELFF
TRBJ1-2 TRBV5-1 CASSKETGNYGYTF